This T cell receptor beta chain was obtained from a study of beta chain features in type 1 diabetes. Germline V gives CDR1 LNHNV, CDR2 YYDKDF (reference sequence). V lost 8 bases to trimming and J lost 4 bases; unmatched junction nucleotides: 2. The CDR3 consists of 13 residues. Expressed TCRB transcripts were sequenced after all isolated RNA was converted to cDNA. Only in-frame clones appear in the TCRdb table, and some are missing; sequencing was by immunoSEQ multiplex PCR. In the table there are about 410,000 clones, more than 11% of which are singletons. The chain uses TRBV15 and TRBJ2-5; 12 nucleotides agree with TRBD1. Sequencing was performed on naive CD4+ T cells from blood. The source of this sequence is a man younger than 40 in good health. The CDR3 DNA follows: TGTGCCACCGGGACAGGGGGCGGAGAGACCCAGTACTTC. Translated, it gives CATGTGGGETQYF. Using reference TRBV15 and TRBJ2-5 for the parts outside the CDR3, the full variable domain is DAMVIQNPRYQVTQFGKPVTLSCSQTLNHNVMYWYQQKSSQAPKLLFHYYDKDFNNEADTPDNFQSRRPNTSFCFLDIRSPGLGDTAMYLCATGTGGGETQYFGPGTRLLVL.